The source of this TCR beta chain is a study of CD8+CD57+ T cells in acquired aplastic anemia. The study's findings and limits: Comparison of patients with controls identified 25 to 30 shared CD8+ CDR3 sequences. Patients showed no significant difference from controls in CD8+ Simpson's diversity.

The CDR3 length is 15 residues. V trimming: 4 bases; J trimming: 3 bases; junction bases outside the gene matches: 6. Germline V gene sequence: CDR1 SGHNT, CDR2 YYREEE (reference sequence). Comments on this clonotype: Its specificity is unknown.

An expansion of CD8+CD57+ cells by flow cytometry had been shown in patients chosen for sequencing. There were no patients without severe acquired aplastic anemia. Researchers used genomic DNA as the template to profile TCR beta VDJ and CDR3. Via MiXCR, TCRdb re-called the reads, giving one row per CDR3 protein. The sample holds 270,000 or so distinct CDR3 sequences, roughly 80% seen once. The chain recombines TRBV5-4 with TRBJ1-5; 8 nucleotides line up with TRBD1. Input material: sorted CD4+, CD8+, or CD8+CD57+ T cells (not recorded which) from PBMCs. This receptor was taken from a human donor with aplastic anemia. The CDR3 sequence is CASSNTGGYNQPQHF. CDR3 nucleotides: TGTGCCAGCAGCAATACAGGGGGGTACAATCAGCCCCAGCATTTT.